This TCR beta chain was sequenced for a study of OX40 agonist ivuxolimab in advanced cancers. Turning to the study itself: The patients got ivuxolimab, which is an agonistic anti-OX40 (CD134) antibody.

Remarks on this clone: The antigen remains unidentified.

The CDR3 runs to 15 residues. Germline CDR1 reads SGHDN; CDR2 reads FVKESK. V was clipped by 4 bases and J by 8 bases, with 21 bases between them. The assay was immunoSEQ multiplex PCR, and TCRdb's table has in-frame clones only and misses some. The table has 55,000 to 85,000 clones, about 90% seen once. The investigators sampled blood at baseline, at cycle 4 day 1, and at cycle 7 day 1. Study observations and caveats: Partial responders at 0.1-3.0 mg/kg showed near-lowest clonal expansion. The study found that CD8+ T cells averaged more expanded clones than CD4+.

Source: CD4+ or CD8+ T cells sorted from blood, taken in a trial of the OX40 agonist ivuxolimab. This rearrangement joins TRBV14 to TRBJ2-7, with D possibly TRBD1 on 7 matching bases. The sequence came from an adult with an advanced solid tumor such as melanoma, head and neck, liver or kidney cancer. DNA for the CDR3: TGTGCCAGCAGCCCTCAGGGGCAGGGGGGTTTACAGCAGTACTTC. Translating gives CASSPQGQGGLQQYF. The full variable domain, with the rest looked up from reference TRBV14 and TRBJ2-7, is EAGVTQFPSHSVIEKGQTVTLRCDPISGHDNLYWYRRVMGKEIKFLLHFVKESKQDESGMPNNRFLAERTGGTYSTLKVQPAELEDSGVYFCASSPQGQGGLQQYFGPGTRLTVT.